The source of this T cell receptor (beta chain) is a study of blood T cell repertoires in COVID-19 (TCRdb year 2020). As for the study more broadly: Samples covering the acute and convalescent phases of COVID-19 were provided by collaborators in the United States, Italy and Spain. The material from the prospective study consisted of cDNA or gDNA derived from T cells, B-cell-depleted T cells, or PBMCs. Deeply sampled blood TCRbeta repertoires from subjects exposed to, actively infected with, or recovered from COVID-19 were included in the dataset. The repertoires were released in a freely available public database meant as a resource for research on the immune response to SARS-CoV-2. Samples came from the ongoing ImmuneRACE study (first 160 participants) plus 1,254 subjects from 6 global collaborators. A de-identified subject ID, COVID-19 status, age in years and sex were almost always included in the sample metadata. Where available, HLA class I and class II types were taken from metadata supplied by the sample provider and were not determined by assay-based typing. Overall study results and their limits: Clinical and demographic metadata were provided uncurated, with the amount varying by source and participant.

TCRbeta CDR3 regions were amplified from genomic DNA using the immunoSEQ Assay, a bias-controlled multiplex PCR. On the study's bioinformatics: Nucleated cell counts per sample were estimated from amplification of reference gene primers within the assay. To quantify the absolute abundance of each unique TCRbeta CDR3 rearrangement, sequence reads were collapsed and filtered. For each sample, productive Simpson clonality was calculated as the square root of Simpson's diversity index across productive rearrangements. The immuneACCESS repertoire file appears here via TCRdb, limited to in-frame rearrangements. These files lack a portion of the clones; in checked studies, under half of the deficit traces to unresolved V genes, and the cause of the others is not known. The V and J calls and the clone size are those of that table, but D and trimming were determined from the DNA. The sample table shows 93,000 or so clones, and 80% to 90% are seen once. Around 3.4% of the sample rests with the top ten.

Collaborating institutions collected whole blood in K2EDTA tubes following their own protocols. For TCRbeta analysis, collaborators shipped samples in one of three forms: frozen whole blood, isolated PBMCs, or DNA extracted from either of those sample types. Comment on this clone: Its antigen is not yet known. No qualities accompany the bases; no much larger clone lies one base away.

Its CDR3 holds 14 amino acids, cysteine through valine. Only the CDR3 portion is preserved as DNA: 42 bases, with reading frame beginning at the first base. Trimming takes 0 bases from V and 1 base from J, and the germline ends sit 7 bases apart. The germline V gene supplies CDR1 ENHRY and CDR2 SYGVKD. The chain is made from TRBV10-3 and TRBJ2-7; TRBD1 is perhaps the D gene, given 5 matching bases. Sequencing was done on a sample of peripheral blood. This receptor was taken from a woman aged 55-75 years with acute or convalescent COVID-19. The DNA is TGTGCCATCAGTGAGTCCACAGGATCCTACGAGCAGTACGTC. The encoded protein is CAISESTGSYEQYV.